This TCR beta chain emerged from a study of molecular identifiers for immune sequencing clone quantification. Comment on this clonotype: Since a much larger clone is just one base distant, this may be a read error.

Via MiXCR, TCRdb re-called the PCR reads, giving one row per CDR3 protein. The table lists fewer than 350,000 distinct CDR3 sequences, 20% to 25% of them singletons. Sequencing was performed on naive CD8+ T cells from blood, with Jurkat cell RNA spiked in. The subset is: FACS-sorted CD8+CD4-CCR7+CD45RA+ naive T cells. The clonotype comes from a human donor in good health. Some libraries in this study had Jurkat cell RNA spiked in.

For the CDR3, the DNA is TGTGCCAGTAGTAAACTAGACACAGATACGCGGTATTTT. Its protein product is CASSKLDTDTRYF. The genes are TRBV19 and TRBJ2-3; TRBD2 is a possible D gene (5 bases). The CDR3 runs to 13 residues. The germline V gene has CDR1 LNHDA and CDR2 SQIVND (reference sequence).